This T cell receptor beta chain was sequenced during a study of T cell responses to AZD1222 COVID-19 vaccine (dated by TCRdb to the early 2020s). With regard to the full study: A total of approximately 240 trial participants underwent TCR sequencing, of whom under 220 had received two doses of AZD1222 and about 25 had received two doses of the MenACWY control vaccine. Trial participants were enrolled into age subgroups of 18-55, 56-69 and 70-plus years, which contained around 150, 29 and 61 TCR-sequenced participants, respectively. Broader findings and caveats from the paper: In the small 56-69-year group, the increase in depth fell short of significance, most likely because of low power. Because no day 14 peak-response samples were available, the repertoires could be characterized only after the peak T cell response. The vaccine-associated CD4 TCRs covered the entire spike protein, and the dominant responses fell in regions 160-218 and 743-854. After two AZD1222 doses, spike-specific TCR breadth and depth were significantly higher than at day 0 and than in MenACWY recipients. Reportedly, almost half of the unique spike-specific TCRs recognized epitopes lying outside the regions that are mutated in the B.1.351 and B.1.1.7 variants. Most participants were white British and females outnumbered males, and the authors suggested that clonal diversity may have been underestimated. Conclusions about previously exposed vaccinees were limited because only a handful of AZD1222 recipients were SARS-CoV-2 seropositive at baseline.

The CDR3 regions of human TCRbeta chains were subjected to immunosequencing. For the original study's pipeline: TCRs in the repertoires were matched against a reference library of SARS-CoV-2-specific TCRs that had been generated with the MIRA antigen-specificity platform. Breadth meant the fraction of unique TCRs that were SARS-CoV-2-associated, whereas depth meant the fraction of total T cells that were SARS-CoV-2-associated. Using the MIRA data, every spike-specific TCR was mapped to the spike region that the TCR reacted to and assigned to either a CD4 or a CD8 class. Log10-transformed breadth and depth values were compared by one-way ANOVA with Sidak's multiple comparisons tests. TCRdb took over this immuneACCESS table, retaining in-frame rearrangements with V and J assigned. Such tables are incomplete; in checked studies, under half of the missing clones stem from an unresolved V gene, and the remainder is unexplained. D and trimming were read from the DNA, whereas the V and J calls and clone size are those reported in that table. For this sample there are 80,000 or so clones; roughly 88% appear just once. Approximately 4.7% of the sample is held by the ten biggest clonotypes.

From the cysteine up to the phenylalanine, the CDR3 has a length of 15 residues. Solely the CDR3 DNA is kept, with 45 bases framed from the first base. Taken from the germline V gene, the CDR1 and CDR2 loops are MNHEY and SVGEGT. V lost 2 bases and J lost 7 bases; the stretch between them is 15 bases long. A word on this clone: No antigen is known for it. Base qualities were left out, and no much larger clone turns up one base away.

The time point label, as the study defines it: baseline before first vaccination. This specimen's treatment or condition label, interpreted: meningococcal conjugate vaccine given as trial control. Vaccinee samples came from UK trials COV001 and COV002, including a single-blind randomized controlled phase 2/3 trial of AZD1222 (ChAdOx1 nCoV-19) in healthy adults. For TCRbeta chain sequencing, PBMC samples were collected from trial participants at day 0 and at day 28 after the second dose. The chain is made from TRBV6-2 or TRBV6-3 and TRBJ1-5; there is no confident call for the D gene. The receptor was isolated from an adult in good health. The sample consisted of peripheral blood, taken on day 0 of MenACWY control vaccination. CDR3 protein: CASSYPGSLDQPQHF. The base sequence is TGTGCCAGCAGTTACCCCGGGTCCCTAGACCAGCCCCAGCATTTT.